This TCR beta chain was retrieved from a study of shared clonotypes between healthy human individuals. Overall study context: Per-donor plates numbered three CD4 naive, three CD4 memory, two CD8 naive and one CD8 memory.

Methods used by the authors: ImmunoSEQ gave junction-only sequences without quality scores, so filtering differed. TCRdb's copy holds only in-frame clones and misses some; the assay was immunoSEQ multiplex PCR. Clone size and V and J calls were adopted from that table, with D and trimming inferred from the DNA. The sample includes about 710,000 clones, over 60% of them seen just once. About this clone: The identical CDR3 is also encoded by other nucleotide sequences in the sample.

This receptor was taken from a woman aged 25 to 39 in good health. Sequenced: memory CD4+ T cells sorted from blood. Subset: CD45RA-negative fraction.

The CDR3 region is CASSSPMNTEAFF. In DNA, the CDR3 is TGTGCCAGCAGCTCCCCGATGAACACTGAAGCTTTCTTT. The chain combines TRBV28 with TRBJ1-1; D unresolved. CDR3 length equals 13 residues. Germline assignment: CDR1 MDHEN and CDR2 SYDVKM. V was pared by 6 bases and J by 0 bases, with 8 bases between.